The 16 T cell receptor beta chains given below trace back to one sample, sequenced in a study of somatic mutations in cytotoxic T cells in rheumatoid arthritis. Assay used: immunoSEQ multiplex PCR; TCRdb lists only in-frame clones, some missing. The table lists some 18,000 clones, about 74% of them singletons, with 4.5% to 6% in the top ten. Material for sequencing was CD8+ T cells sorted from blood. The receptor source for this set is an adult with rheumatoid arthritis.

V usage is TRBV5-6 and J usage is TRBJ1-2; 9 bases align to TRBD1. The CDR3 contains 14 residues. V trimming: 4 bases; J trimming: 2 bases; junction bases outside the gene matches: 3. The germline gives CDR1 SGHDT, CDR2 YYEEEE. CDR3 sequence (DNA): TGTGCCAGCAGCCCCGGGACAGGGAACTATGGCTACACCTTC. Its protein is CASSPGTGNYGYTF. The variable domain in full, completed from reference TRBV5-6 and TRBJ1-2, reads DAGVTQSPTHLIKTRGQQVTLRCSPKSGHDTVSWYQQALGQGPQFIFQYYEEEERQRGNFPDRFSGHQFPNYSSELNVNALLLGDSALYLCASSPGTGNYGYTFGSGTRLTVV.

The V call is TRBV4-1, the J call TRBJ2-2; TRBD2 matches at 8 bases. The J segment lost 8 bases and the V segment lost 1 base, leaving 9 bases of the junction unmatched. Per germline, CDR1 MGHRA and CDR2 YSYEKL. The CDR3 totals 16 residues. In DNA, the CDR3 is TGCGCCAGCAGCCAAGTCCGGGGGGGCTTGCCAGGGGAGCTGTTTTTT. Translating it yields CASSQVRGGLPGELFF.

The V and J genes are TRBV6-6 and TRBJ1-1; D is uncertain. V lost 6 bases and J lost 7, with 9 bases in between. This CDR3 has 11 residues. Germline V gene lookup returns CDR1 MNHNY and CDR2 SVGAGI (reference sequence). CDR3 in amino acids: CASRAESEAFF. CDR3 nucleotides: TGTGCCAGCAGGGCCGAGAGTGAAGCTTTCTTT.

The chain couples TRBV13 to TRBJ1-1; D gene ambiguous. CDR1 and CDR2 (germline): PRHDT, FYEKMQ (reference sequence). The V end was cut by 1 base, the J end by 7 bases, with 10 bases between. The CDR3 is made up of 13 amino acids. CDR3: CASSLAPRIEAFF. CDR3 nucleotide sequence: TGTGCCAGCAGCTTAGCTCCCCGCATTGAAGCTTTCTTT.

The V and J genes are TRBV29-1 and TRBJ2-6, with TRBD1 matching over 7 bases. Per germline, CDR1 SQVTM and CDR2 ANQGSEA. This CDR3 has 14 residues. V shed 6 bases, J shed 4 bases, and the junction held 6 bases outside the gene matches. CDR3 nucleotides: TGCAGCGTGAGAACAGGGGTGGGGGCCAACGTCCTGACTTTC. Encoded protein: CSVRTGVGANVLTF.

In DNA form, the CDR3 reads TGTGCCAGCAGTGAAGCGCCTGGGGCTTTCTTT. It codes for CASSEAPGAFF. The J gene is TRBJ1-1, the V gene TRBV2; D unresolved. CDR3 length: 11 amino acids. From germline, CDR1 is SNHLY and CDR2 FYNNEI. V lost 0 bases and J lost 11, with 7 bases in between. The whole variable domain, remainder taken from reference TRBV2 and TRBJ1-1, is EPEVTQTPSHQVTQMGQEVILRCVPISNHLYFYWYRQILGQKVEFLVSFYNNEISEKSEIFDDQFSVERPDGSNFTLKIRSTKLEDSAMYFCASSEAPGAFFGQGTRLTVV.

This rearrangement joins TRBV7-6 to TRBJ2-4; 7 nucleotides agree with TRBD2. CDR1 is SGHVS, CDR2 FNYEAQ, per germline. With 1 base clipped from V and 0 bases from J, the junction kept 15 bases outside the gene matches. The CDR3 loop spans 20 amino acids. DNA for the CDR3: TGTGCCAGCAGCTTAGAGGCCCGGGGGGTGACTACCTTAGCCAAAAACATTCAGTACTTC. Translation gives CASSLEARGVTTLAKNIQYF.

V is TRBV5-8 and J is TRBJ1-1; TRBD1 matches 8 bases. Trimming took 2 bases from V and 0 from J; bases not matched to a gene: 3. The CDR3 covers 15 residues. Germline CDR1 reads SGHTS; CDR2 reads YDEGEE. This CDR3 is CASSLTGGMNTEAFF. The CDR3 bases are TGTGCCAGCAGCTTAACAGGGGGTATGAACACTGAAGCTTTCTTT. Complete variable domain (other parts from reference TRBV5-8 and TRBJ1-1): EAGVTQSPTHLIKTRGQQATLRCSPISGHTSVYWYQQALGLGLQFLLWYDEGEERNRGNFPPRFSGRQFPNYSSELNVNALELEDSALYLCASSLTGGMNTEAFFGQGTRLTVV.

Written as DNA, the CDR3 is TGTGCCTGGAGTGCATGGCGGGACGATTATTCACCCCTCCACTTT. This sequence encodes CAWSAWRDDYSPLHF. The chain employs TRBV30 and TRBJ1-6; weak D call: TRBD1 (5 bases). Between the trimmed V and J ends, which lost 1 base and 8 bases, there was a span of 15 bases. This CDR3 is 15 amino acids long. Germline V CDR1 and CDR2: GTSNPN, SVGIG (reference sequence). Combining the CDR3 with reference TRBV30 and TRBJ1-6 gives the whole variable domain SQTIHQWPATLVQPVGSPLSLECTVEGTSNPNLYWYRQAAGRGLQLLFYSVGIGQISSEVPQNLSASRPQDRQFILSSKKLLLSDSGFYLCAWSAWRDDYSPLHFGNGTRLTVT.

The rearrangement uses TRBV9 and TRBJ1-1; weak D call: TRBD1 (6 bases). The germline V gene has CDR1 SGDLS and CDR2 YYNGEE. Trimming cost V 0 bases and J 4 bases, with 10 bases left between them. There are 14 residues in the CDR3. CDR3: CASSVGTAFTEAFF. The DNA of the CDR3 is TGTGCCAGCAGCGTAGGGACAGCTTTCACTGAAGCTTTCTTT.

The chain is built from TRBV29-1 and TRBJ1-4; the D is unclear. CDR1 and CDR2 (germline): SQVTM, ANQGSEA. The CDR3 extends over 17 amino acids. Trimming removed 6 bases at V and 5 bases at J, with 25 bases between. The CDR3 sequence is CSVLQPGSAKGNEKLFF. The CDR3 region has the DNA TGCAGCGTCCTCCAACCCGGTAGTGCGAAGGGAAATGAAAAACTGTTTTTT. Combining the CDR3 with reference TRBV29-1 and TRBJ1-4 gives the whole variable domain SAVISQKPSRDICQRGTSLTIQCQVDSQVTMMFWYRQQPGQSLTLIATANQGSEATYESGFVIDKFPISRPNLTFSTLTVSNMSPEDSSIYLCSVLQPGSAKGNEKLFFGSGTQLSVL.

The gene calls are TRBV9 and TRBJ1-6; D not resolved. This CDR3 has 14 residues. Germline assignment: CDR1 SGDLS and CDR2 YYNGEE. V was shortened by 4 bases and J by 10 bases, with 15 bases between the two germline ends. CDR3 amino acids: CASSPRTGPSPLHF. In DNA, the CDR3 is TGTGCCAGCAGCCCTCGGACTGGACCATCACCCCTCCACTTT.

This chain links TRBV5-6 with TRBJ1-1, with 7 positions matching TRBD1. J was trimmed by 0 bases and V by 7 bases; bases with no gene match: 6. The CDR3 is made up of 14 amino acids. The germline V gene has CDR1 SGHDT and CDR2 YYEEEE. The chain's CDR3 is CASAGGHLNTEAFF. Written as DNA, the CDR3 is TGTGCCAGCGCAGGGGGACATCTGAACACTGAAGCTTTCTTT. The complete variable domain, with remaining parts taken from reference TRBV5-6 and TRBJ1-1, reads DAGVTQSPTHLIKTRGQQVTLRCSPKSGHDTVSWYQQALGQGPQFIFQYYEEEERQRGNFPDRFSGHQFPNYSSELNVNALLLGDSALYLCASAGGHLNTEAFFGQGTRLTVV.

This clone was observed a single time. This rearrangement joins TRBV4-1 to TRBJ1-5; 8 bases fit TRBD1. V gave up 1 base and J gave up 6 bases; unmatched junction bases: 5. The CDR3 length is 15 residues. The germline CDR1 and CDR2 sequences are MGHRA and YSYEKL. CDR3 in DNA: TGCGCCAGCAGCCAAGCGACAGGGGTTAGTCAGCCCCAGCATTTT. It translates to CASSQATGVSQPQHF.

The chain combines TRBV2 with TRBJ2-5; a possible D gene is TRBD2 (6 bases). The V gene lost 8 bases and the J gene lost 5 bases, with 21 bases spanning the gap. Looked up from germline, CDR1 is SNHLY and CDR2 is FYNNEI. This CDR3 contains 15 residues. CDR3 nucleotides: TGTGCCAGCGAAGGATCCGGCCTCGGAGGGGAGACCCAGTACTTC. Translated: CASEGSGLGGETQYF.

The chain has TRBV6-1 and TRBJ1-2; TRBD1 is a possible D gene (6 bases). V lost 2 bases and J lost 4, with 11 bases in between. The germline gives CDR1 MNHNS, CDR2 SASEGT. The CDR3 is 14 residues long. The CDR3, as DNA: TGTGCCAGCAGTGAACTACAGGGTTCCTATGGCTACACCTTC. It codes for CASSELQGSYGYTF.